The following is a T cell receptor (beta chain) sequence with its context. Its antigen is undetermined. Trimming cost V 6 bases and J 0 bases; bases outside gene matches: 9. The CDR3 covers 17 residues. This entry is derived from a study of regulatory T cells in long-lasting Graves disease. The study, taken as a whole, reports: Persistent Graves' cases showed lower TCR diversity than newly diagnosed cases.

TCRdb reprocessed the reads via MiXCR and lists one record per CDR3 protein. This table has 650 to 800 distinct CDR3 sequences, roughly 87% appearing once. PBMCs were the source of the RNA used for TCR sequencing. Patients all came to the study from an endocrinology department in Xi'an, China. Into tubes containing EDTA, roughly 8.3 milliliters of peripheral blood were drawn. The sample here was peripheral blood mononuclear cells (PBMCs), taken with antithyroid drug treatment, in newly diagnosed or persistent Graves disease (not recorded which). The receptor was derived from a female donor with Graves disease. The chain has TRBV12-3 or TRBV12-4 and TRBJ2-3; 10 bases are shared with TRBD2. CDR3 sequence (DNA): TGTGCCAGCAGCTCTACCCGGGGACTAGCGAGCACAGATACGCAGTATTTT. Its protein product is CASSSTRGLASTDTQYF.